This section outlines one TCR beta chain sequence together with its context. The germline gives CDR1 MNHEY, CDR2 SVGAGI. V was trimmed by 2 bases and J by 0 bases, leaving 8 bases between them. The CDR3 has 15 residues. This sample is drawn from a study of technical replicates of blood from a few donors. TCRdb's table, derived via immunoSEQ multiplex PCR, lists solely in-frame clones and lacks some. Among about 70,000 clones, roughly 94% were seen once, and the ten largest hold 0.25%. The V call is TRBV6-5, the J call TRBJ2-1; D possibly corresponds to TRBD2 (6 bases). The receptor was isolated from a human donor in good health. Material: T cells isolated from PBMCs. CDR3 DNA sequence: TGTGCCAGCAGTTACCGGGGGAGCTCCTACAATGAGCAGTTCTTC. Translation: CASSYRGSSYNEQFF.